The rows below give T cell receptor beta chains drawn from one sample of a study of PD-L1 blockade in urothelial cancer. Repertoires were generated with immunoSEQ multiplex PCR, while TCRdb's copy carries only in-frame clones and drops some. The repertoire holds roughly 42,000 clones, with roughly four fifths as singletons. This material consisted of PBMCs, taken around atezolizumab (anti-PD-L1) treatment. These receptors came from a man between 65 and 85 years old with urothelial cancer. Both conserved end residues are part of each CDR3. The D gene is left open where the match is weak. Not all rows give a size; the values are once, few, many and, for expanded clones, a class.

size: NA
V: TRBV28
D: TRBD2
J: TRBJ2-5
DNA: TGTGCCAGCAGTTTAGGGGGGGGCCAAGAGACCCAGTACTTC
CDR3: CASSLGGGQETQYF

size: NA
V: TRBV4-3
D: TRBD1
J: TRBJ1-2
DNA: TGCGCCAGCAGCCGCGATACAGGGGGCTATGGCTACACCTTC
CDR3: CASSRDTGGYGYTF

size: NA
V: TRBV5-1
D: TRBD2
J: TRBJ2-1
DNA: TGCGCCAGCAAGGAGACTAGCGGGAGGAGGTGGCAGTTCTTC
CDR3: CASKETSGRRWQFF

size: NA
V: TRBV14
D: NA
J: TRBJ2-7
DNA: TGTGCCAGCAGCCAAGGAGCTTCGGCAGGGCAGTACTTC
CDR3: CASSQGASAGQYF

size: NA
V: TRBV11-3
D: TRBD1
J: TRBJ2-3
DNA: TGTGCCAGCAGCCTTCCGGGACAGGGGGCAGATACGCAGTATTTT
CDR3: CASSLPGQGADTQYF

size: NA
V: TRBV28
D: TRBD1
J: TRBJ2-7
DNA: TGTGCCAGCACCACGGGGACAGGAGTATACGAGCAGTACTTC
CDR3: CASTTGTGVYEQYF

size: NA
V: TRBV9
D: NA
J: TRBJ2-1
DNA: TGTGCCAGCAGCGTGGGGGCCAGCTCCTACAATGAGCAGTTCTTC
CDR3: CASSVGASSYNEQFF

size: NA
V: TRBV28
D: NA
J: TRBJ2-3
DNA: TGTGCCAGCCGTCCTCCCGACTTCACAGATACGCAGTATTTT
CDR3: CASRPPDFTDTQYF

size: NA
V: TRBV15
D: TRBD1
J: TRBJ1-2
DNA: TGTGCCACCAGCAGCCCAGGACAGGGGGCGAACCTTTTCGGCTATGGCTACACCTTC
CDR3: CATSSPGQGANLFGYGYTF

size: NA
V: TRBV7-3
D: TRBD1
J: TRBJ2-5
DNA: TGTGCCAGCAGCTTAAAGAGACCGGACAGGGGGCGGGAGACCCAGTACTTC
CDR3: CASSLKRPDRGRETQYF

size: NA
V: TRBV5-6
D: NA
J: TRBJ2-7
DNA: TGTGCCAGCAGCCTAGGGGTCCCCTACGAGCAGTACTTC
CDR3: CASSLGVPYEQYF

size: NA
V: TRBV10-1
D: NA
J: TRBJ2-7
DNA: TGCGCCAGCAGTCCAGGAGGATCTTACGAGCAGTACTTC
CDR3: CASSPGGSYEQYF

size: NA
V: TRBV5-1
D: NA
J: TRBJ1-5
DNA: TGCGCCAGCAGCTTGGCCGAGGGTGGCAATCAGCCCCAGCATTTT
CDR3: CASSLAEGGNQPQHF

size: NA
V: TRBV11-1
D: TRBD1
J: TRBJ2-1
DNA: TGTGCCAGCAGCCGGACAGGGAGCTCCTACAATGAGCAGTTCTTC
CDR3: CASSRTGSSYNEQFF

size: NA
V: TRBV4-3
D: TRBD1
J: TRBJ1-4
DNA: TGCGCCAGCAGCCAAGTCGTCGACAGGGGTAATGAAAAACTGTTTTTT
CDR3: CASSQVVDRGNEKLFF

size: NA
V: TRBV20-1
D: NA
J: TRBJ2-3
DNA: TGCAGTGCTGGGGGGTCAGATACGCAGTATTTT
CDR3: CSAGGSDTQYF

size: NA
V: TRBV5-1
D: TRBD2
J: TRBJ2-1
DNA: TGCGCCAGCAGCTTGGGTCCAGCGGGATTAACCTACAATGAGCAGTTCTTC
CDR3: CASSLGPAGLTYNEQFF

size: NA
V: TRBV7-2
D: TRBD1
J: TRBJ2-7
DNA: TGTGCCAGCAGCCCGCAGGGACAGGGGTCGCGTGAGCAGTACTTC
CDR3: CASSPQGQGSREQYF

size: once
V: TRBV18
D: TRBD1
J: TRBJ2-7
DNA: TGTGCCAGCTCACCGCTGGACAGGGCGGGCGAGCAGTACTTC
CDR3: CASSPLDRAGEQYF

size: NA
V: TRBV28
D: TRBD2
J: TRBJ2-7
DNA: TGTGCCAGCAGTTTGAGCGGGAGTAACGAGCAGTACTTC
CDR3: CASSLSGSNEQYF

size: NA
V: TRBV9
D: NA
J: TRBJ1-1
DNA: TGTGCCAGCAGCATTCTACAGGGATTGAACACTGAAGCTTTCTTT
CDR3: CASSILQGLNTEAFF

size: few
V: TRBV2
D: NA
J: TRBJ1-1
DNA: TGTGCCAGCAGGACAGAAGGGGGCACTGAAGCTTTCTTT
CDR3: CASRTEGGTEAFF

size: NA
V: TRBV11-2
D: NA
J: TRBJ2-7
DNA: TGTGCCAGCAGCTTTAGTTTGTACGAGCAGTACTTC
CDR3: CASSFSLYEQYF